The 2 T cell receptor beta chains given below trace back to one sample, sequenced in a study of vaccination and CD4 T cells after COVID-19 (dated 2022 in TCRdb). In light of the paper, this sample's treatment or condition label describes: roughly 11-day PBMC culture with coronavirus spike peptide pools or control peptides (ViraFEST assay). Library creation used PCR. The instrument was an Illumina iSeq 100. DNA from cultured CD4+ T cells underwent TCR sequencing with the Oncomine TCR Beta short-read assay at the Johns Hopkins FTIC core. TCRdb took the public reads, trimmed them with fastp at Q25, ran MiXCR for clone calling and kept in-frame beta chains. Rows with one shared CDR3 protein collapse into an entry with the most common genes and DNA. The sample includes about 20,000 distinct CDR3 sequences, with roughly 50% observed a single time. About 7% of the sample rests with the top ten. Antigens of these TCRs are unknown.

Sequenced material: CD4+ T cells from blood, cultured in vitro. Receptors originate from a human donor who had recovered from COVID-19.

The rearrangement links TRBV10-3 to TRBJ1-1, with a tentative D call TRBD1 (5 bases). The V end was cut by 10 bases, the J end by 1 base, with 19 bases between. The CDR3 contains 15 residues. Germline V gene sequence: CDR1 ENHRY, CDR2 SYGVKD. This CDR3 is CATLPGTTSNTEAFF. The CDR3 DNA sequence: TGTGCCACTTTGCCGGGGACGACCTCGAACACTGAAGCTTTCTTT.

The CDR3 here is CAWSRGRGTSYEQYF. CDR3 bases: TGTGCCTGGAGTAGGGGCAGGGGCACCTCCTACGAGCAGTACTTC. The genes are TRBV30 and TRBJ2-7, with D perhaps TRBD1 (6 bases). The germline CDR1 and CDR2 sequences are GTSNPN and SVGIG (reference sequence). The CDR3 is 15 residues long. Trimming took off 2 bases at V and 0 bases at J, with 14 bases between the two ends.